The 10 T cell receptor beta chains listed next were all sequenced from one sample in a study of blood T cell repertoires in COVID-19. The protocol was immunoSEQ multiplex PCR, while the TCRdb copy is restricted to in-frame clones and leaves out a portion. The repertoire holds about 55,000 clones, with over 75% as singletons. Sequenced: peripheral blood. The receptors come from a human donor in a cohort sampled during active COVID-19.

The chain recombines TRBV7-3 with TRBJ2-1, with 7 nucleotides matching TRBD2. The CDR3 is made up of 17 amino acids. Germline CDR1 reads SGHTA; CDR2 reads FQGTGA. With 1 base clipped from V and 2 bases from J, the junction kept 8 bases outside the gene matches. Here the CDR3 reads CASSLRPLAGAYNEQFF. The DNA of the CDR3 is TGTGCCAGCAGCTTAAGGCCCCTTGCGGGAGCCTACAATGAGCAGTTCTTC.

This chain uses TRBV18 with TRBJ2-3; TRBD2 agrees at 9 bases. The CDR3 is made up of 17 amino acids. Germline lookup yields CDR1 KGHSH and CDR2 LQKENI. V dropped 5 bases and J dropped 5; count of bases not matched to a gene: 14. The CDR3 bases are TGTGCCAGCTCAACCTTGGGACTAGCTTTCCGGGGAGATACGCAGTATTTT. It codes for CASSTLGLAFRGDTQYF.

The J gene is TRBJ1-4, the V gene TRBV9; TRBD1 matches at 10 bases. The CDR3 has 16 amino acids. Germline loops: CDR1 SGDLS, CDR2 YYNGEE. V dropped 4 bases and J dropped 0; count of bases not matched to a gene: 3. CDR3 residues: CASSRQGAATNEKLFF. DNA for the CDR3: TGTGCCAGCAGCCGACAGGGGGCCGCAACTAATGAAAAACTGTTTTTT. Together with reference TRBV9 and TRBJ1-4, the CDR3 gives the full variable domain: DSGVTQTPKHLITATGQRVTLRCSPRSGDLSVYWYQQSLDQGLQFLIQYYNGEERAKGNILERFSAQQFPDLHSELNLSSLELGDSALYFCASSRQGAATNEKLFFGSGTQLSVL.

CDR3 amino acids: CSARGAYEQYF. The CDR3 DNA is TGCAGTGCCCGGGGGGCCTACGAGCAGTACTTC. The chain links TRBV20-1 to TRBJ2-7; TRBD2 matches at 7 bases. After removal of 6 bases from V and 2 bases from J, the junction contained 1 base not matched to a gene. CDR1 is DFQATT and CDR2 is SNEGSKA in the germline V gene (reference sequence). The CDR3 is 11 amino acids.

The chain employs TRBV6-5 and TRBJ2-3, with D possibly TRBD1 on 6 matching bases. V lost 5 bases and J lost 3, with 15 bases in between. This CDR3 contains 15 residues. Germline assignment: CDR1 MNHEY and CDR2 SVGAGI. The CDR3 nucleotides are TGTGCCAGCAGTAAAACAGGGTCGGAGACAGATACGCAGTATTTT. It specifies CASSKTGSETDTQYF.

The genes are TRBV15 and TRBJ1-5; D unresolved. Per the germline V gene, CDR1 is LNHNV and CDR2 is YYDKDF (reference sequence). The germline V and J ends were trimmed by 1 base and 4 bases, with 5 bases remaining between them. The CDR3 totals 13 residues. CDR3 in amino acids: CATSRGANQPQHF. The DNA of the CDR3 is TGTGCCACCAGCAGAGGGGCTAATCAGCCCCAGCATTTT. The whole variable domain, filled in from reference TRBV15 and TRBJ1-5, reads DAMVIQNPRYQVTQFGKPVTLSCSQTLNHNVMYWYQQKSSQAPKLLFHYYDKDFNNEADTPDNFQSRRPNTSFCFLDIRSPGLGDTAMYLCATSRGANQPQHFGDGTRLSIL.

This rearrangement joins TRBV9 to TRBJ1-3, with no clear D. Trimming removed 4 bases at V and 3 bases at J, with 11 bases between. Germline V gene lookup returns CDR1 SGDLS and CDR2 YYNGEE. CDR3 length: 14 amino acids. The CDR3 here is CASSRGKDGNTIYF. CDR3 nucleotide sequence: TGTGCCAGCAGCCGGGGAAAAGATGGAAACACCATATATTTT.

The chain couples TRBV6-2 or TRBV6-3 to TRBJ2-7, with 8 bases aligning to TRBD2. The germline V gene encodes CDR1 MNHEY and CDR2 SVGEGT. This CDR3 has 16 amino acids. The trim removed 2 bases at V and 2 bases at J, leaving 8 bases unmatched. CDR3 sequence reads: CASSYESAGGPYEQYF. DNA for the CDR3: TGTGCCAGCAGTTACGAGTCGGCGGGAGGCCCCTACGAGCAGTACTTC.

This sequence joins TRBV5-1 and TRBJ2-5; D possibly corresponds to TRBD1 (5 bases). The CDR3 spans 15 residues. Germline V gene lookup returns CDR1 SGHRS and CDR2 YFSETQ. V gave up 0 bases and J gave up 5 bases, with 14 bases separating them. The CDR3 region is CASSLAPQGDETQYF. DNA for the CDR3: TGCGCCAGCAGCTTGGCTCCGCAGGGTGACGAGACCCAGTACTTC.

V gene TRBV27 combines with J gene TRBJ2-7; D is unresolved. This CDR3 contains 14 residues. The V and J ends lost 5 bases and 0 bases respectively, with 11 bases between them. CDR1 and CDR2 (germline): MNHEY, SMNVEV (reference sequence). The CDR3 reads CASSQTFYSYEQYF. The CDR3 DNA reads TGTGCCAGCAGTCAGACTTTTTACTCCTACGAGCAGTACTTC.